Shown below are 20 T cell receptor beta chains from a single sample sequenced in a study of blood T cell repertoires in COVID-19 (dated by TCRdb to between 2020 and 2021). The library was built by means of the immunoSEQ multiplex PCR assay. TCRdb stores this immuneACCESS table with in-frame sequences only. Part of the clones is absent; in the studies checked, under half of the shortfall reflects unresolved V genes, and no reason is known for the rest. Across this sample there are approximately 230,000 clones, with around 83% seen only once. 5.7% of the sample is in the top ten clones. The sample was peripheral blood. The source is a man older than 75 with acute or convalescent COVID-19.

The CDR3 bases are TGTGCCAGCAGCCCTTTAGGGGCCCGCGCTCCCAATGAGCAGTTCTTC. The encoded protein is CASSPLGARAPNEQFF. The chain joins TRBV7-9 to TRBJ2-1; D possibly corresponds to TRBD1 (5 bases). The V and J ends lost 5 bases and 6 bases respectively, with 20 bases between them. The germline gives CDR1 SEHNR, CDR2 FQNEAQ (reference sequence). The CDR3 consists of 16 residues.

The V call is TRBV9, the J call TRBJ2-7; the match to TRBD2 covers 9 bases. V lost 3 bases and J lost 7; bases outside the gene matches: 17. The CDR3 is made up of 17 amino acids. Germline V gene data show CDR1 as SGDLS and CDR2 as YYNGEE. DNA for the CDR3: TGTGCCAGCAGCGGTGACCCCGGGGGTAGCGGGAGTAGAGAGCAGTACTTC. It is translated as CASSGDPGGSGSREQYF.

There are a few counts of this clone. V gene TRBV19 combines with J gene TRBJ1-5; the D is unclear. Deletions cut 3 bases from V and 5 bases from J, with 29 bases between. Germline-derived CDR1 and CDR2 are LNHDA and SQIVND (reference sequence). This CDR3 comprises 20 residues. The CDR3 DNA sequence: TGTGCCAGTAGTATCTCTAGCGCGGATATTGGGTTCCGCGCTCATCAGCCCCAGCATTTT. Translated, it gives CASSISSADIGFRAHQPQHF.

The chain uses TRBV5-1 and TRBJ2-5; 7 bases align to TRBD1. With V trimmed by 0 bases and J by 4 bases, 12 bases remained unmatched. This CDR3 region has 17 residues. Germline loops: CDR1 SGHRS, CDR2 YFSETQ. The CDR3 spells CASSLANPGTDGETQYF. DNA of the CDR3: TGCGCCAGCAGCTTGGCGAACCCCGGGACAGACGGAGAGACCCAGTACTTC.

The CDR3 region has the DNA TGTGCCAGCAGCCAAGATATGGTAGTTGCGGCAGATACGCAGTATTTT. Translating it yields CASSQDMVVAADTQYF. This rearrangement joins TRBV3-1 (or the pseudogene TRBV3-2) to TRBJ2-3; D unclear. The CDR3 extends over 16 amino acids. Trimming shortened V by 0 bases and J by 4 bases, and 14 bases separated the two germline ends. CDR1 is LGHDT and CDR2 is YNNKEL in the germline V gene (reference sequence).

Remarks on this clone: Other nucleotide sequences in the sample specify the same CDR3. The chain employs TRBV3-1 (or the pseudogene TRBV3-2) and TRBJ1-1, with D tentatively TRBD1 (6 bases). This CDR3 comprises 13 residues. In germline, CDR1 is LGHDT, CDR2 YNNKEL (reference sequence). V was cut by 6 bases and J by 5 bases, with 13 bases left in between. This chain's CDR3 is CASSRGRGTEAFF. CDR3 nucleotide sequence: TGTGCCAGCAGTCGGGGGAGGGGGACTGAAGCTTTCTTT.

The gene calls are TRBV9 and TRBJ1-2; D might be TRBD1 (6 bases). Germline V gives CDR1 SGDLS, CDR2 YYNGEE. Trimming removed 2 bases from V and 4 bases from J, with 15 bases in between. CDR3 length equals 15 residues. The CDR3 loop is CASSVRDTGTYGYTF. The CDR3 bases are TGTGCCAGCAGCGTCCGGGACACAGGGACCTATGGCTACACCTTC.

A single count supports this clone. The rearrangement uses TRBV28 and TRBJ1-2, with 8 bases identical to TRBD1. Germline CDR1 and CDR2: MDHEN and SYDVKM. The CDR3 consists of 12 residues. J gave up 4 bases and V 6 bases, and 1 base lay outside the gene matches. In DNA form, the CDR3 reads TGTGCCAGCAGCCAGGGGGCCTATGGCTACACCTTC. Its protein is CASSQGAYGYTF.

The rearrangement joins TRBV18 to TRBJ2-3; tentative D call: TRBD2 (6 bases). The CDR3 covers 16 residues. V lost 6 bases and J 4 bases, leaving 20 bases between the germline ends. Germline-derived CDR1 and CDR2 are KGHSH and LQKENI. The CDR3: CASSQLQRAWADTQYF. CDR3 in DNA: TGTGCCAGCTCTCAACTCCAGCGGGCTTGGGCAGATACGCAGTATTTT.

The genes are TRBV7-2 and TRBJ1-2; TRBD1 might be the D (5 bases). This CDR3 contains 15 residues. Germline CDR1 reads SGHTA; CDR2 reads FQGNSA. Trimming pared 0 bases from V and 1 base from J, leaving 9 bases between. In DNA, the CDR3 is TGTGCCAGCAGCTTAGCCGCGGGGGTTAACTATGGCTACACCTTC. This sequence encodes CASSLAAGVNYGYTF.

J is TRBJ2-3 and V is TRBV3-1 (or the pseudogene TRBV3-2); D is possibly TRBD2 (5 bases). The germline V and J ends were trimmed by 1 base and 1 base, with 12 bases remaining between them. The CDR3 is 16 amino acids. Germline assignment: CDR1 LGHDT and CDR2 YNNKEL (reference sequence). Here the CDR3 DNA reads TGTGCCAGCAGCCAAGCTCTCTCCGGGGGCACAGATACGCAGTATTTT. Protein sequence: CASSQALSGGTDTQYF.

J is TRBJ2-6 and V is TRBV5-6; weak D call: TRBD1 (5 bases). The CDR3 loop spans 15 amino acids. The germline CDR1 and CDR2 sequences are SGHDT and YYEEEE. V was trimmed by 3 bases and J by 1 base, leaving 8 bases between them. CDR3 protein: CASSWQGSGANVLTF. The CDR3 nucleotides read TGTGCCAGCAGCTGGCAGGGTTCTGGGGCCAACGTCCTGACTTTC.

The sample holds one count of this clone. The chain combines TRBV5-6 with TRBJ2-5; tentatively, D is TRBD1 (5 bases). CDR1 and CDR2 (germline): SGHDT, YYEEEE. The germline V and J ends were trimmed by 6 bases and 4 bases, with 10 bases remaining between them. The CDR3 runs to 12 residues. The CDR3 here is CASTQTAETQYF. The DNA of the CDR3 is TGTGCCAGCACCCAGACAGCAGAGACCCAGTACTTC.

V is TRBV29-1 and J is TRBJ2-3, with 10 positions matching TRBD2. CDR1 SQVTM and CDR2 ANQGSEA come from the germline V gene. This CDR3 comprises 16 residues. V lost 5 bases and J lost 0; bases outside the gene matches: 8. DNA of the CDR3: TGCAGCGTTTCGGGTGGACTAGCGGATAGCACAGATACGCAGTATTTT. This encodes CSVSGGLADSTDTQYF.

In DNA form, the CDR3 reads TGTGCCAGCAGTTTTAGTCCAGCGGGAGTTGAGACCCAGTACTTC. It translates to CASSFSPAGVETQYF. The V gene is TRBV28, the J gene TRBJ2-5; 8 nucleotides line up with TRBD2. Germline V gives CDR1 MDHEN, CDR2 SYDVKM. The length of the CDR3 is 15 residues. Losses at the gene ends were 3 bases for V and 5 bases for J; bases not matched to a gene: 8.

V and J are TRBV7-2 and TRBJ2-2; D call uncertain. This CDR3 contains 14 residues. V lost 5 bases to trimming and J lost 0 bases, with 7 bases between them. Germline CDR1 reads SGHTA; CDR2 reads FQGNSA. CDR3 loop: CASSVSPNTGELFF. CDR3 in DNA: TGTGCCAGCAGCGTCTCCCCGAACACCGGGGAGCTGTTTTTT.

The chain carries TRBV6-5 and TRBJ1-1; 8 nucleotides align to TRBD1. The J segment lost 6 bases and the V segment lost 7 bases, leaving 7 bases of the junction unmatched. Germline values: CDR1 MNHEY, CDR2 SVGAGI. The CDR3 spans 13 residues. CDR3 DNA: TGTGCCAGCACACGACAGGGGTTGGCTGAAGCTTTCTTT. It is translated as CASTRQGLAEAFF.

The CDR3 DNA follows: TGCTGCGGGGGAAAGGGTGAAAAACTGTTTTTT. The encoded protein is CCGGKGEKLFF. This chain connects TRBV20-1 to TRBJ1-4; possibly TRBD1 for D (5 bases). Germline CDR1 and CDR2: DFQATT and SNEGSKA (reference sequence). The CDR3 loop spans 11 amino acids.

The J gene is TRBJ2-1, the V gene TRBV2; 8 bases agree with TRBD2. J lost 6 bases, V lost 1 base, and 8 bases had no gene match. Germline CDR1 SNHLY, CDR2 FYNNEI. This CDR3 is 16 amino acids long. This CDR3 is CASSEGGSGSFNEQFF. Here the CDR3 DNA reads TGTGCCAGCAGTGAAGGAGGGAGCGGGAGTTTCAATGAGCAGTTCTTC.

The CDR3 region is CASSPSSQDTQYF. In DNA form, the CDR3 reads TGTGCCAGCAGCCCCTCGAGTCAAGATACGCAGTATTTT. The V and J genes are TRBV3-1 (or the pseudogene TRBV3-2) and TRBJ2-3; no definite D call. Trimming pared 4 bases from V and 5 bases from J, leaving 10 bases between. The length of the CDR3 is 13 residues. Germline V gene data show CDR1 as LGHDT and CDR2 as YNNKEL (reference sequence).